The next 31 T cell receptor beta chains were all read from a single sample in a study of shared clonotypes between healthy human individuals. CD8 cells regarded as naive lacked CD45RO, were positively chosen for CCR7, and omitted terminally differentiated effector memory CD45RA+ cells. Sequencing was performed with immunoSEQ multiplex PCR; in TCRdb, only in-frame clones are kept and a portion is missing. The repertoire holds about 2.2 million clones, with around 93% as singletons. The sequencing sample was made of naive CD8+ T cells from PBMCs. These receptors originate from a man aged 18 to 29 in good health. Some clones in this sample may be carry-over from other donors' samples.

This chain joins TRBV5-4 and TRBJ2-7; 8 bases match TRBD1. V shed 4 bases, J shed 2 bases, and the junction held 8 bases outside the gene matches. Germline V CDR1 and CDR2: SGHNT, YYREEE (reference sequence). The length of the CDR3 is 15 residues. CDR3 in amino acids: CASSPRTGIPYEQYF. The CDR3 DNA is TGTGCCAGCAGCCCCCGGACAGGGATTCCCTACGAGCAGTACTTC. Filled out from reference TRBV5-4 and TRBJ2-7, the complete variable domain reads ETGVTQSPTHLIKTRGQQVTLRCSSQSGHNTVSWYQQALGQGPQFIFQYYREEENGRGNFPPRFSGLQFPNYSSELNVNALELDDSALYLCASSPRTGIPYEQYFGPGTRLTVT.

The chain uses TRBV7-9 and TRBJ2-7; 7 bases are shared with TRBD2. CDR3 length: 12 amino acids. CDR1 is SEHNR and CDR2 is FQNEAQ in the germline V gene (reference sequence). V shed 0 bases, J shed 7 bases, and the junction held 0 bases outside the gene matches. DNA of the CDR3: TGTGCCAGCAGCTTAGCACTAGCGGAGCAGTACTTC. Translation gives CASSLALAEQYF.

A note on this clone: The same CDR3 is also encoded by other DNA sequences in this sample. The chain carries TRBV7-9 and TRBJ2-1; no definite D call. Germline loops: CDR1 SEHNR, CDR2 FQNEAQ (reference sequence). The CDR3 has 13 amino acids. Trimming removed 1 base from V and 7 bases from J, with 8 bases in between. The CDR3 spells CASSLVSNNEQFF. The CDR3 DNA follows: TGTGCCAGCAGCTTAGTCTCCAATAATGAGCAGTTCTTC.

The genes are TRBV10-3 and TRBJ2-7, with 8 bases that match TRBD1. The CDR3 sequence is 15 residues long. V trimming: 4 bases; J trimming: 0 bases; junction bases outside the gene matches: 5. Germline CDR1 reads ENHRY; CDR2 reads SYGVKD. The CDR3 reads CAISGTGLSSYEQYF. CDR3 in DNA: TGTGCCATCAGTGGGACAGGGCTGAGCTCCTACGAGCAGTACTTC.

For the CDR3, the DNA is TGTGCCAGCAGCGTAGACGGGGTCTTTGGGGGCGAGCAGTACTTC. Translated, it gives CASSVDGVFGGEQYF. The rearrangement links TRBV9 to TRBJ2-7; D is perhaps TRBD1 or TRBD2 (5 bases each). Trimming removed 0 bases at V and 6 bases at J, with 16 bases between. CDR3 length: 15 residues. Germline V gives CDR1 SGDLS, CDR2 YYNGEE.

Only one count was recorded for this clone. The V gene is TRBV27, the J gene TRBJ1-4, with a tentative D call TRBD1 (6 bases). The CDR3 is made up of 14 amino acids. V was clipped by 8 bases and J by 7 bases, with 17 bases between them. Germline assignment: CDR1 MNHEY and CDR2 SMNVEV (reference sequence). The CDR3: CASGLSRGGEKLFF. The CDR3 coding sequence is TGTGCCAGCGGACTTAGCAGGGGAGGTGAAAAACTGTTTTTT.

This clone has a handful of counts. The chain joins TRBV7-9 to TRBJ1-5; D is ambiguous. Germline CDR1 and CDR2: SEHNR and FQNEAQ (reference sequence). The CDR3 covers 15 residues. Trimming pared 4 bases from V and 2 bases from J, leaving 12 bases between. CDR3 region: CASSSGWVGNQPQHF. In DNA form, the CDR3 reads TGTGCCAGCAGCTCCGGGTGGGTGGGCAATCAGCCCCAGCATTTT.

Concerning this clone: One end of the junction is discordant with germline, which a read error may explain. This chain links TRBV5-4 with TRBJ2-7; D uncertain. The CDR3 extends over 11 amino acids. Germline V lookup: CDR1 SGHNT, CDR2 YYREEE (reference sequence). CDR3 sequence reads: CASSLGDTLSF. The CDR3 DNA reads as TGTGCCAGCAGCTTGGGTGACACCTTGTCCTTC.

The chain couples TRBV14 to TRBJ2-7, with D unclear. Germline V gene sequence: CDR1 SGHDN, CDR2 FVKESK. The CDR3 length is 13 residues. With 1 base removed from V and 9 bases from J, the gap between germline ends came to 13 bases. The CDR3 nucleotides are TGTGCCAGCAGCCAAGTTTATGGGTCCGGGCAGTACTTC. Translating gives CASSQVYGSGQYF.

The chain couples TRBV7-2 to TRBJ2-3; D remains ambiguous. CDR1 is SGHTA, CDR2 FQGNSA, per germline. Between the trimmed V and J ends, which lost 4 bases and 2 bases, there was a span of 13 bases. This CDR3 is built from 15 residues. As DNA, the CDR3 is TGTGCCAGCAGCTCCATGGGTTCTTACACAGATACGCAGTATTTT. Its protein is CASSSMGSYTDTQYF.

The rearrangement links TRBV27 to TRBJ2-3; TRBD2 agrees at 7 bases. In germline, CDR1 is MNHEY, CDR2 SMNVEV (reference sequence). This CDR3 region has 16 residues. Trimming at V came to 2 bases and at J to 2 bases, leaving 7 bases not matched to a gene. The chain's CDR3 is CASSLRRESLTDTQYF. CDR3 nucleotide sequence: TGTGCCAGCAGTTTAAGGCGGGAGTCCCTCACAGATACGCAGTATTTT.

V is TRBV7-3 and J is TRBJ2-1, with a tentative D call TRBD2 (6 bases). V was clipped by 4 bases and J by 8 bases, with 12 bases between them. In germline, CDR1 is SGHTA, CDR2 FQGTGA. The CDR3 spans 13 residues. CDR3 sequence reads: CASSYGGKDEQFF. The CDR3 DNA is TGTGCCAGCAGCTACGGAGGGAAGGATGAGCAGTTCTTC.

In nucleotides, the CDR3 is TGTGCCAGCAGGGATCCCGGGGAGCTGTTTTTT. This sequence encodes CASRDPGELFF. The genes are TRBV9 and TRBJ2-2; D remains unclear. The CDR3 runs to 11 residues. Trimming cost V 5 bases and J 6 bases, with 5 bases left between them. Per the germline V gene, CDR1 is SGDLS and CDR2 is YYNGEE.

This clone has only one observation. This chain connects TRBV11-2 to TRBJ1-1; the D is unclear. Trimming stripped 2 bases from V and 2 bases from J, with 12 bases between. This CDR3 region has 15 residues. Germline CDR1 SGHAT, CDR2 FQNNGV. The CDR3 nucleotides read TGTGCCAGCAGCTTAAGTCCGGGCCGAAACACTGAAGCTTTCTTT. This codes for CASSLSPGRNTEAFF.

This chain connects TRBV7-9 to TRBJ2-1; 7 bases are shared with TRBD1. This CDR3 is 18 amino acids long. The trim removed 3 bases at V and 0 bases at J, leaving 11 bases unmatched. Germline CDR1 reads SEHNR; CDR2 reads FQNEAQ (reference sequence). The CDR3 loop is CASSLPSGQSSSYNEQFF. CDR3 nucleotide sequence: TGTGCCAGCAGCTTGCCCTCGGGACAGAGTTCCTCCTACAATGAGCAGTTCTTC.

The chain carries TRBV7-4 and TRBJ2-1, with D hard to call. The CDR3 has 15 amino acids. Germline V lookup: CDR1 SGHVT, CDR2 SQSDAQ. V was clipped by 5 bases and J by 2 bases, with 13 bases between them. The CDR3 sequence is CASSNGPPTYNEQFF. As DNA, the CDR3 is TGTGCCAGCAGCAACGGACCGCCTACCTACAATGAGCAGTTCTTC.

In its sample, this clone was seen a few times. The chain couples TRBV6-5 to TRBJ1-2; D is unclear. The CDR3 runs 14 residues. Germline V gene sequence: CDR1 MNHEY, CDR2 SVGAGI. V was clipped by 4 bases and J by 4 bases, with 13 bases between them. The CDR3 loop is CASSSSQEGYGYTF. The CDR3 DNA reads TGTGCCAGCAGTTCCTCCCAGGAGGGCTATGGCTACACCTTC.

In this sample, this clone turned up a few times. The same CDR3 also results from other DNA sequences found in this sample. The rearrangement uses TRBV9 and TRBJ1-1, with 7 positions matching TRBD1. The trim removed 3 bases at V and 1 base at J, leaving 3 bases unmatched. The CDR3 loop spans 14 amino acids. Per the germline V gene, CDR1 is SGDLS and CDR2 is YYNGEE. Here the CDR3 reads CASSGQGGNTEAFF. The CDR3 bases are TGTGCCAGCAGCGGACAGGGAGGGAACACTGAAGCTTTCTTT.

This chain connects TRBV28 to TRBJ2-2; no clear D. The CDR3 consists of 12 residues. CDR1 and CDR2 from the germline V gene are MDHEN and SYDVKM. V was pared by 1 base and J by 8 bases, with 5 bases between. The CDR3 DNA sequence: TGTGCCAGCAGTTTATCCCTGGGGGAGCTGTTTTTT. This gives the protein CASSLSLGELFF.

V usage is TRBV28 and J usage is TRBJ1-3; D may be TRBD1 (6 bases). Trimming shortened V by 6 bases and J by 2 bases, and 11 bases separated the two germline ends. CDR1 and CDR2 (germline): MDHEN, SYDVKM. The CDR3 is made up of 14 amino acids. The CDR3 nucleotides are TGTGCCAGCAGAGAGAGGGGGGCTGGAAACACCATATATTTT. Encoded protein: CASRERGAGNTIYF.

The CDR3 loop reads CAISDGAADEQFF. In nucleotides, the CDR3 is TGTGCCATCAGTGATGGGGCGGCGGATGAGCAGTTCTTC. This chain joins TRBV10-3 and TRBJ2-1; D is perhaps TRBD1 (5 bases). Trimming cost V 3 bases and J 8 bases, with 11 bases left between them. The CDR3 extends over 13 amino acids. CDR1 and CDR2 from the germline V gene are ENHRY and SYGVKD.

The chain links TRBV7-6 to TRBJ2-1; D perhaps matches TRBD2 (6 bases). Trimming stripped 1 base from V and 5 bases from J, with 15 bases between. Per germline, CDR1 SGHVS and CDR2 FNYEAQ. This CDR3 is built from 16 residues. CDR3 sequence (DNA): TGTGCCAGCAGCTTAGTAGCGGCCCCACCCCACAATGAGCAGTTCTTC. It yields the protein CASSLVAAPPHNEQFF.

V gene TRBV19 combines with J gene TRBJ1-4; tentative D call: TRBD1 (5 bases). Germline-derived CDR1 and CDR2 are LNHDA and SQIVND (reference sequence). The V end was cut by 3 bases, the J end by 13 bases, with 9 bases between. The CDR3 sequence is 11 residues long. CDR3 loop: CASSIGGRLFF. Written as DNA, the CDR3 is TGTGCCAGTAGTATCGGGGGTCGACTGTTTTTT.

This chain links TRBV27 with TRBJ2-7, with 9 bases identical to TRBD1. The V and J ends lost 6 bases and 3 bases, in that order; junction bases with no gene match: 9. Germline CDR1 and CDR2: MNHEY and SMNVEV (reference sequence). This CDR3 contains 15 residues. The CDR3 DNA sequence: TGTGCCAGCAGCCTCCGGGACAGGGACTTCTACGAGCAGTACTTC. Translation gives CASSLRDRDFYEQYF.

J is TRBJ2-7 and V is TRBV13; the match to TRBD2 covers 9 bases. Germline-derived CDR1 and CDR2 are PRHDT and FYEKMQ (reference sequence). Trimming removed 5 bases from V and 3 bases from J; junction bases left unmatched: 8. The CDR3 totals 15 residues. The CDR3 reads CASSAGVAGDYEQYF. The CDR3 DNA follows: TGTGCCAGCAGCGCAGGAGTAGCGGGAGACTACGAGCAGTACTTC.

The V and J genes are TRBV7-9 and TRBJ2-2; weak D call: TRBD2 (6 bases). The CDR3 loop spans 14 amino acids. CDR1 and CDR2 (germline): SEHNR, FQNEAQ (reference sequence). V was shortened by 8 bases and J by 3 bases, with 13 bases between the two germline ends. The CDR3 nucleotides are TGTGCCAGCCAGGGAGGAATCGACACCGGGGAGCTGTTTTTT. Translated, it gives CASQGGIDTGELFF.

The V call is TRBV6-1, the J call TRBJ1-4; TRBD1 aligns across 7 bases. The CDR3 has 12 amino acids. Germline lookup yields CDR1 MNHNS and CDR2 SASEGT. The ends lost 7 bases at V and 11 bases at J; junction bases unmatched: 7. CDR3: CASTPGGGKLFF. CDR3 nucleotides: TGTGCCAGCACCCCAGGGGGGGGGAAACTGTTTTTT.

This chain connects TRBV13 to TRBJ2-3, with D tentatively TRBD2 (5 bases). V shed 4 bases and J shed 2 bases, with 13 bases lying between them. The germline V gene has CDR1 PRHDT and CDR2 FYEKMQ (reference sequence). This CDR3 has 15 amino acids. CDR3 in amino acids: CASSSTGVLTDTQYF. In DNA form, the CDR3 reads TGTGCCAGCAGCTCCACCGGGGTCCTCACAGATACGCAGTATTTT. Supplemented by reference TRBV13 and TRBJ2-3, the full variable domain reads AAGVIQSPRHLIKEKRETATLKCYPIPRHDTVYWYQQGPGQDPQFLISFYEKMQSDKGSIPDRFSAQQFSDYHSELNMSSLELGDSALYFCASSSTGVLTDTQYFGPGTRLTVL.

The CDR3 DNA is TGCGCCAGCAGCCAAGATCGCGGGACACCGACCGCCTATAGCAATCAGCCCCAGCATTTT. It encodes CASSQDRGTPTAYSNQPQHF. This rearrangement joins TRBV4-1 to TRBJ1-5, with D possibly matching TRBD1 (6 bases). The CDR3 length is 20 residues. CDR1 is MGHRA and CDR2 is YSYEKL in the germline V gene. Trimming stripped 0 bases from V and 0 bases from J, with 21 bases between.

This sequence joins TRBV2 and TRBJ2-7; the D is unclear. This CDR3 is built from 12 residues. The V gene lost 3 bases and the J gene lost 2 bases, with 5 bases spanning the gap. The germline V gene encodes CDR1 SNHLY and CDR2 FYNNEI. CDR3 DNA: TGTGCCAGCAGTGACAACGCCTACGAGCAGTACTTC. It yields the protein CASSDNAYEQYF.

The rearrangement joins TRBV4-3 to TRBJ2-1; D call uncertain. V was pared by 0 bases and J by 9 bases, with 9 bases between. Germline values: CDR1 LGHNA, CDR2 YSLEER. The CDR3 sequence is 13 residues long. The CDR3 DNA is TGCGCCAGCAGCCAAGATAGCCAGATTGAGCAGTTCTTC. Residues: CASSQDSQIEQFF.